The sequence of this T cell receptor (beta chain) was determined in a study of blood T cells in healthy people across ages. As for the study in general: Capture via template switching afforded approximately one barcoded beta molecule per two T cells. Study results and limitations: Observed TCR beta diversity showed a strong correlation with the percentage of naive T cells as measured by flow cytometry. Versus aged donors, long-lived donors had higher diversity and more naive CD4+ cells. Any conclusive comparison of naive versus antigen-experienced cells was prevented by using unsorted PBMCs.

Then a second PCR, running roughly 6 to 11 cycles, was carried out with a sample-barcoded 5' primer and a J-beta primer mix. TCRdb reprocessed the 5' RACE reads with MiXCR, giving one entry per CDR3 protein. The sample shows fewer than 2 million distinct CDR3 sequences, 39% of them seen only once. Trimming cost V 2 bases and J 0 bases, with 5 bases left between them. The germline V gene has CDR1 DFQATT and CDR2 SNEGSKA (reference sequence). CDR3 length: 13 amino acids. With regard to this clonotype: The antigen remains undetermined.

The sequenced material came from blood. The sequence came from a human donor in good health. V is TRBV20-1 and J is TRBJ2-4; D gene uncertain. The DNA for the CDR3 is TGCAGTGCTAGACATCCAGCCAAAAACATTCAGTACTTC. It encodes CSARHPAKNIQYF.